These T cell receptor beta chains were read from a single sample in a study of blood T cell repertoires in COVID-19. TCRdb's copy holds only in-frame clones and misses some; the assay was immunoSEQ multiplex PCR. This table has 200,000 to 300,000 clones, around nine tenths appearing once. Input material: PBMCs or T cells enriched from blood (not recorded which). These receptors all come from a man in his forties who had recovered from COVID-19. CDR3s include the opening cysteine and the closing phenylalanine or tryptophan.

cdr3_length	v_call	j_call	cdr3_aa
15	TRBV27	TRBJ2-7	CASSFLAGGDYEQYF
11	TRBV20-1	TRBJ1-1	CSANRGTEAFF
14	TRBV19	TRBJ1-5	CASSERHSNQPQHF
15	TRBV5-3	TRBJ2-7	CARSFLAGCIYEQYF
14	TRBV7-3	TRBJ2-2	CASSLSGRGGELFF
17	TRBV5-1	TRBJ2-6	CASSLGSQGPGANVLTF
13	TRBV12-3/TRBV12-4	TRBJ1-2	CASSLSGGDGYTF
16	TRBV9	TRBJ2-7	CASTTTNRGPSFEQYF
14	TRBV20-1	TRBJ2-3	CSASGAGEWDTQYF
16	TRBV5-6	TRBJ1-3	CASSPSGLSSGNTIYF
14	TRBV27	TRBJ1-4	CASRTWQGAEKLFF
13	TRBV7-9	TRBJ1-2	CASSPTGDYGYTF
16	TRBV7-9	TRBJ1-1	CASSRFQGSLNTEAFF
15	TRBV7-2	TRBJ2-7	CASSLVGTGDGEQYF
17	TRBV7-4	TRBJ1-4	CASSFTPLRQTNEKLFF
13	TRBV7-2	TRBJ1-1	CASSLRANTEAFF
12	TRBV5-6	TRBJ1-4	CASSSTEEKLFF
13	TRBV7-9	TRBJ2-7	CASSLEGGDEQYF
16	TRBV11-2	TRBJ2-7	CASSLERREDSYEQYF
14	TRBV5-1	TRBJ2-3	CASSQGLVSDTQYF
16	TRBV28	TRBJ1-4	CASSISTGGTNEKLFF
17	TRBV18	TRBJ2-3	CASSRGQGSPYTDTQYF
13	TRBV2	TRBJ1-5	CASSHKSGQPQHF
12	TRBV27	TRBJ1-2	CASSPPGGGYTF
13	TRBV12-3/TRBV12-4	TRBJ2-1	CASSFGLAGSNLF
15	TRBV6-5	TRBJ1-5	CASSYTWGVNQPQHF
13	TRBV7-9	TRBJ1-2	CASSFRGNYGYTF
15	TRBV27	TRBJ2-7	CASRPEIGGSYEQYF
13	TRBV27	TRBJ2-7	CASREQGRYEQYF
13	TRBV29-1	TRBJ2-7	CSVGGLAVHEQYF
18	TRBV5-5	TRBJ2-7	CASSLAGGSTSGSYEQYF
16	TRBV4-3	TRBJ2-1	CASSQGGLSSYNEQFF
15	TRBV28	TRBJ2-2	CASSLLSGNTGELFF
15	TRBV28	TRBJ1-1	CASSPPRAPNTEAFF
16	TRBV18	TRBJ2-7	CASSPLPGQGAAEQYF
14	TRBV9	TRBJ1-5	CASSVGGWDQPQHF
18	TRBV30	TRBJ2-7	CAWSALMFTSGPSYEQYF
14	TRBV11-3	TRBJ1-1	CASSSAGGINKAFF
12	TRBV6-5	TRBJ2-7	CASILGPGEQYF
13	TRBV6-5	TRBJ2-7	CASSYATVYEQYF
14	TRBV7-6	TRBJ1-4	CASSAVATNEKLFF
15	TRBV7-7	TRBJ2-3	CASSFSSVGTDTQYF
17	TRBV6-2/TRBV6-3	TRBJ2-5	CASSLGGLALPKETQYF
15	TRBV4-3	TRBJ2-2	CASSLGQGGTGELFF
16	TRBV9	TRBJ2-7	CASSSRGERLSAQQYF